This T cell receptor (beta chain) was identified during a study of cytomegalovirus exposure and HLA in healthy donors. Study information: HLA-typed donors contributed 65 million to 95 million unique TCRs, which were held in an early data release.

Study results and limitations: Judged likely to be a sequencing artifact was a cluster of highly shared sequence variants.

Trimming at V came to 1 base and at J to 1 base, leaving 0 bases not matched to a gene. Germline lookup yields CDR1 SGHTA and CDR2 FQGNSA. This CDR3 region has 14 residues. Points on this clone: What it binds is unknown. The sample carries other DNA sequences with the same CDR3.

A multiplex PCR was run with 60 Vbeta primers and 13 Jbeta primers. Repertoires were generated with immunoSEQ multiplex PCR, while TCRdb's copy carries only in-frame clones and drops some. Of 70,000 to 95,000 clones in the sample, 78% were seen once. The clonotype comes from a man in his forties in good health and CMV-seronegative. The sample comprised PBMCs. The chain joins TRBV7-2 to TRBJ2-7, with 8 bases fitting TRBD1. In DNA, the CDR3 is TGTGCCAGCAGCTTAGACAGGGGGTCCTACGAGCAGTACTTC. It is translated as CASSLDRGSYEQYF.